This T cell receptor (beta chain) was recorded in a study of CD8+ T cells in alopecia areata. In the study overall: Each of the treated patients was given oral tofacitinib, 5 to 10 mg twice daily, for moderate-to-severe alopecia areata.

Treatment indicated: oral pan-JAK inhibitor, 5-10 mg twice daily. Investigators isolated RNA and reverse transcribed it into cDNA to act as the sequencing template. Assay: immunoSEQ multiplex PCR; the TCRdb copy retains only in-frame clones and omits some. The repertoire has some 200,000 clones, more than 55% of them found once; the top ten carry over 3%. Study conclusions and caveats: Amid tofacitinib therapy, many expanded lesional clones stayed present in scalp and blood. Especially in alopecia totalis/universalis, lesional scalp showed greater clonality than normal scalp did.

CDR1 and CDR2 from the germline V gene are SGHRS and YFSETQ. CDR3 length: 14 residues. The V end lost 0 bases, the J end lost 6 bases, and 11 bases lay between the germline ends. This clone was seen a handful of times. Its antigen is currently unknown. The receptor comes from a human donor with alopecia areata. The specimen comprised CD4+ T cells sorted from blood, sampled at week 4, from a patient treated with tofacitinib. J is TRBJ2-3 and V is TRBV5-1; D is unresolved. CDR3 sequence: CASSLGQSIDTQYF. The DNA of the CDR3 is TGCGCCAGCAGCTTGGGGCAGTCCATTGATACGCAGTATTTT.